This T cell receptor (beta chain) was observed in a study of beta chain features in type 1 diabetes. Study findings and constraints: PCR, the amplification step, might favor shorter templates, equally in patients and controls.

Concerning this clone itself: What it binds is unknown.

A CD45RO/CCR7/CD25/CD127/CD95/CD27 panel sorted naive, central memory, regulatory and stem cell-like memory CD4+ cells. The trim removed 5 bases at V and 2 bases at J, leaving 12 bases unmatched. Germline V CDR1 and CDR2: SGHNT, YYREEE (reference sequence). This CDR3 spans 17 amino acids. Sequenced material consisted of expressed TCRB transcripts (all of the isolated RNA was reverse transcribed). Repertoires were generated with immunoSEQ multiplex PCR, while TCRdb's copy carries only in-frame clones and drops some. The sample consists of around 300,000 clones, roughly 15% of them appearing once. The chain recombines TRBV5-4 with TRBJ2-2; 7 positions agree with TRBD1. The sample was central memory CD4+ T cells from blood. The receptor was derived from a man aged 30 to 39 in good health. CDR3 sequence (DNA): TGTGCCAGCAGTCCCGCCAACAGGGGACAAAACACCGGGGAGCTGTTTTTT. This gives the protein CASSPANRGQNTGELFF.